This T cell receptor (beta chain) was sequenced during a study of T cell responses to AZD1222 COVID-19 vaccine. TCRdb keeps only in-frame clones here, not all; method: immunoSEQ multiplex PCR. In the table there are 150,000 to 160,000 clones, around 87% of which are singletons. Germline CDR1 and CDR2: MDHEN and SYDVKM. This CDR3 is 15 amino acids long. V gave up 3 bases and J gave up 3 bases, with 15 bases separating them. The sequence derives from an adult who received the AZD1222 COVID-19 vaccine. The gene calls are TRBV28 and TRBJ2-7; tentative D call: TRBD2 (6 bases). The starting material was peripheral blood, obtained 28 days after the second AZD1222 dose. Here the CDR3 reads CASSFYRGTHYEQYF. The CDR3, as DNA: TGTGCCAGCAGTTTTTATCGCGGGACTCACTACGAGCAGTACTTC.